The 19 T cell receptor beta chains listed next were all sequenced from one sample in a study of blood T cell repertoires in COVID-19. The protocol was immunoSEQ multiplex PCR, while the TCRdb copy is restricted to in-frame clones and leaves out a portion. The data contain about 380,000 clones, over 75% of them singletons. The source material was PBMCs or T cells enriched from blood (not recorded which). Source of these receptors: a man aged 30-40 years who had recovered from COVID-19.

The J gene is TRBJ1-2, the V gene TRBV7-2; D perhaps matches TRBD1 (5 bases). Trimming left V 8 bases short and J 2 bases short, with 12 bases between. Germline loops: CDR1 SGHTA, CDR2 FQGNSA. The CDR3 runs 13 residues. CDR3 sequence reads: CASSGPLNYGYTF. For the CDR3, the DNA is TGTGCCAGCTCAGGGCCGTTGAACTATGGCTACACCTTC.

The V and J genes are TRBV27 and TRBJ2-6; no clear D. V was shortened by 6 bases and J by 1 base, with 7 bases between the two germline ends. The CDR3 has 14 residues. The germline CDR1 and CDR2 sequences are MNHEY and SMNVEV (reference sequence). CDR3 sequence reads: CASSLTSGANVLTF. Here the CDR3 DNA reads TGTGCCAGCAGCCTGACTTCTGGGGCCAACGTCCTGACTTTC.

The rearrangement uses TRBV24-1 and TRBJ2-1; D call uncertain. Germline V gene lookup returns CDR1 KGHDR and CDR2 SFDVKD. V was cut by 3 bases and J by 4 bases, with 6 bases left in between. This CDR3 is built from 13 residues. CDR3 nucleotides: TGTGCCACCAGTGATGGTACTTACAATGAGCAGTTCTTC. Protein: CATSDGTYNEQFF.

CDR3 in DNA: TGTGCCAGTAGTCCCCTAGCGGGGGAAAAACTGTTTTTT. Translated, it gives CASSPLAGEKLFF. The V and J genes are TRBV19 and TRBJ1-4, with no clear D. Trimming removed 5 bases from V and 8 bases from J, with 12 bases in between. From germline, CDR1 is LNHDA and CDR2 SQIVND (reference sequence). This CDR3 is 13 amino acids long.

This clone was seen more than once but under ten times. V and J are TRBV7-9 and TRBJ1-5; D is unclear. V was shortened by 7 bases and J by 7 bases, with 11 bases between the two germline ends. Germline V CDR1 and CDR2: SEHNR, FQNEAQ (reference sequence). This CDR3 is 12 amino acids long. CDR3 sequence: CASTSAAQPQHF. CDR3 sequence (DNA): TGTGCCAGCACCTCCGCGGCACAGCCCCAGCATTTT.

The chain couples TRBV6-5 to TRBJ2-3; no reliable D call. CDR1 and CDR2 (germline): MNHEY, SVGAGI. Trimming took 1 base from V and 0 from J, leaving 8 bases between them. This CDR3 region has 15 residues. Here the CDR3 DNA reads TGTGCCAGCAGTTACTTCTATTCTAGCACAGATACGCAGTATTTT. Encoded protein: CASSYFYSSTDTQYF.

Of note for this clone: This CDR3 is also generated by other DNA sequences in the sample. This rearrangement joins TRBV6-5 to TRBJ2-7; tentatively, D is TRBD2 (6 bases). Germline-derived CDR1 and CDR2 are MNHEY and SVGAGI. Trimming cost V 4 bases and J 2 bases, with 12 bases left between them. This CDR3 is 14 amino acids long. CDR3 sequence: CASSSPGLTYEQYF. For the CDR3, the DNA is TGTGCCAGCAGTTCTCCTGGACTAACCTACGAGCAGTACTTC.

The chain carries TRBV7-9 and TRBJ1-2; D is undetermined. With 5 bases removed from V and 6 bases from J, the gap between germline ends came to 19 bases. Looked up from germline, CDR1 is SEHNR and CDR2 is FQNEAQ (reference sequence). The CDR3 totals 15 residues. CDR3 amino acids: CASSPGGSQIHGYTF. The CDR3 DNA reads as TGTGCCAGCAGCCCAGGAGGCAGCCAGATCCATGGCTACACCTTC.

The V gene is TRBV6-5, the J gene TRBJ1-1; tentatively, D is TRBD1 (5 bases). The CDR3 sequence is 12 residues long. CDR1 and CDR2 (germline): MNHEY, SVGAGI. V dropped 6 bases and J dropped 8 bases, with 13 bases sitting between them. The CDR3 bases are TGTGCCAGCAGGGGGGGATGGACGGAAGCTTTCTTT. It is translated as CASRGGWTEAFF.

This chain links TRBV5-4 with TRBJ2-5; tentative D call: TRBD2 (7 bases). Trimming stripped 4 bases from V and 5 bases from J, with 9 bases between. Germline assignment: CDR1 SGHNT and CDR2 YYREEE (reference sequence). This CDR3 is 12 amino acids long. The CDR3 DNA is TGTGCCAGCAGCGGCGGGGGCGAGACCCAGTACTTC. This gives the protein CASSGGGETQYF.

J is TRBJ2-3 and V is TRBV5-1; tentatively, D is TRBD2 (6 bases). Germline CDR1 SGHRS, CDR2 YFSETQ. The CDR3 runs to 16 residues. Trimming removed 2 bases at V and 3 bases at J, with 16 bases between. The CDR3 here is CASSFRDWGRTDTQYF. DNA for the CDR3: TGCGCCAGCAGCTTTAGGGACTGGGGACGAACAGATACGCAGTATTTT.

The chain employs TRBV6-2 or TRBV6-3 and TRBJ2-7; D not certain. V gave up 2 bases and J gave up 4 bases, with 6 bases separating them. CDR3 length equals 12 residues. Germline CDR1 is MNHEY and CDR2 is SVGEGT. CDR3: CASSYVAYEQYF. The CDR3 DNA reads as TGTGCCAGCAGTTACGTGGCTTACGAGCAGTACTTC.

The chain combines TRBV25-1 with TRBJ2-7; TRBD1 aligns across 10 bases. The CDR3 loop spans 15 amino acids. Per the germline V gene, CDR1 is MGHDK and CDR2 is SYGVNS. Trimming cost V 4 bases and J 7 bases; bases outside gene matches: 10. This chain's CDR3 is CASSGSSTGGVEQYF. As DNA, the CDR3 is TGTGCCAGCAGTGGTAGTTCGACAGGGGGCGTAGAGCAGTACTTC.

The gene calls are TRBV19 and TRBJ1-1; D might be TRBD1 (6 bases). The ends were cut back, 4 bases at V and 8 bases at J, with 20 bases in the middle. Germline-derived CDR1 and CDR2 are LNHDA and SQIVND (reference sequence). The CDR3 is 15 residues long. In nucleotides, the CDR3 is TGTGCCAGTAGTAGGGAGAGACAAGGGGGTCAGGAAGCTTTCTTT. Protein sequence: CASSRERQGGQEAFF.

This clone was seen once. The gene calls are TRBV15 and TRBJ1-4; 11 bases fit TRBD1. The CDR3 contains 18 residues. The germline CDR1 and CDR2 sequences are LNHNV and YYDKDF (reference sequence). V shed 8 bases, J shed 7 bases, and the junction held 18 bases outside the gene matches. The CDR3 DNA follows: TGTGCCACCTCTCCTGGGACAGGGGGGCTATCCTTCAGTGAAAAACTGTTTTTT. The encoded protein is CATSPGTGGLSFSEKLFF.

The chain combines TRBV7-9 with TRBJ1-4, with 7 bases identical to TRBD1. From germline, CDR1 is SEHNR and CDR2 FQNEAQ (reference sequence). The CDR3 has 17 amino acids. J gave up 4 bases and V 5 bases, and 13 bases lay outside the gene matches. The CDR3 DNA follows: TGTGCCAGCAGCCTACCCCTGGGACAGAAGCTTAATGAAAAACTGTTTTTT. Translating it yields CASSLPLGQKLNEKLFF. The full variable domain, in which reference TRBV7-9 and TRBJ1-4 provide the parts outside the CDR3, is DTGVSQNPRHKITKRGQNVTFRCDPISEHNRLYWYRQTLGQGPEFLTYFQNEAQLEKSRLLSDRFSAERPKGSFSTLEIQRTEQGDSAMYLCASSLPLGQKLNEKLFFGSGTQLSVL.

The rearrangement uses TRBV6-5 and TRBJ1-1; no clear D. Looked up from germline, CDR1 is MNHEY and CDR2 is SVGAGI. This CDR3 has 13 amino acids. The ends were cut back, 11 bases at V and 3 bases at J, with 16 bases in the middle. CDR3 sequence reads: CAGKSGGHTEAFF. CDR3 sequence (DNA): TGTGCCGGCAAATCGGGAGGGCACACTGAAGCTTTCTTT.

The chain uses TRBV30 and TRBJ1-1; D gene unclear. The germline V and J ends were trimmed by 0 bases and 0 bases, with 8 bases remaining between them. CDR3 length: 14 amino acids. The germline V gene has CDR1 GTSNPN and CDR2 SVGIG (reference sequence). CDR3 coding DNA: TGTGCCTGGAGTGTGTTGAGTGTGAACACTGAAGCTTTCTTT. It is translated as CAWSVLSVNTEAFF.

Notes on this clone: Other DNA sequences in this specimen translate into the identical CDR3. The chain joins TRBV19 to TRBJ1-3, with D perhaps TRBD1 (5 bases). The germline CDR1 and CDR2 sequences are LNHDA and SQIVND (reference sequence). This CDR3 spans 14 amino acids. V was clipped by 5 bases and J by 2 bases, with 10 bases between them. CDR3 loop: CASSLQGAGNTIYF. The DNA for the CDR3 is TGTGCCAGTAGTCTCCAAGGGGCTGGAAACACCATATATTTT.